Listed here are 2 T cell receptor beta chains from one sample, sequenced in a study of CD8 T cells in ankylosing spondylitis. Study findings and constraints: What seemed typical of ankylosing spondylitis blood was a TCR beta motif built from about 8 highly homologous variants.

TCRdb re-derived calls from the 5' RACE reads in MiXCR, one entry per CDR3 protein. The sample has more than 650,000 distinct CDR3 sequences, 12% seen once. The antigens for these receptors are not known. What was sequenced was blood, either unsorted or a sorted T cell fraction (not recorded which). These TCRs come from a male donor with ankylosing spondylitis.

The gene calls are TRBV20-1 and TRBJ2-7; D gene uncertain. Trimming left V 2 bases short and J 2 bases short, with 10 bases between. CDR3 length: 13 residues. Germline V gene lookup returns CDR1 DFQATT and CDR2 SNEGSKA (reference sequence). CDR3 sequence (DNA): TGCAGTGCTAGACAAATTCTGACCTACGAGCAGTACTTC. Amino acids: CSARQILTYEQYF.

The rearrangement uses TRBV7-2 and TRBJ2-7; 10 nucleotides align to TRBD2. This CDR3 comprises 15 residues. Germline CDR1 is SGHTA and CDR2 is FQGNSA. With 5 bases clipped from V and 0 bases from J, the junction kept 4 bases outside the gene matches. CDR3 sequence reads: CASSRRTSGSYEQYF. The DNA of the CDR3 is TGTGCCAGCAGCCGCAGGACTAGCGGCTCCTACGAGCAGTACTTC.